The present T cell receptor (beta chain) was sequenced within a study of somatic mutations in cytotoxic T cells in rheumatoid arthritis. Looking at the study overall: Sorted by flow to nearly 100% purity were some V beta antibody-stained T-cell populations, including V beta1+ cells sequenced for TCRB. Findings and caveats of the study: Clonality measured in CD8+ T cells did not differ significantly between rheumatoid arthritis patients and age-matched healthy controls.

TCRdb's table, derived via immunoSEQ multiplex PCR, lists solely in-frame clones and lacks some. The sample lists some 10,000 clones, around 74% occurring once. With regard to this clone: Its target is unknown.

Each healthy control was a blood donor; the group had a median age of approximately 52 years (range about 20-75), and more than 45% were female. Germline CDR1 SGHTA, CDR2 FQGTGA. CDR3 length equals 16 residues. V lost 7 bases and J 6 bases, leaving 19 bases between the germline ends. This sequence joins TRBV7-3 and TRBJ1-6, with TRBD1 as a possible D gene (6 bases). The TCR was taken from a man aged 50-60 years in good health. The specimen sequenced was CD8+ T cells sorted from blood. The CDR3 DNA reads TGTGCCAGCACCCCGATCCCAGGGGCCATTAATTCACCCCTCCACTTT. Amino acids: CASTPIPGAINSPLHF. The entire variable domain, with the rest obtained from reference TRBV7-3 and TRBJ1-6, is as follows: GAGVSQTPSNKVTEKGKYVELRCDPISGHTALYWYRQSLGQGPEFLIYFQGTGAADDSGLPNDRFFAVRPEGSVSTLKIQRTERGDSAVYLCASTPIPGAINSPLHFGNGTRLTVT.